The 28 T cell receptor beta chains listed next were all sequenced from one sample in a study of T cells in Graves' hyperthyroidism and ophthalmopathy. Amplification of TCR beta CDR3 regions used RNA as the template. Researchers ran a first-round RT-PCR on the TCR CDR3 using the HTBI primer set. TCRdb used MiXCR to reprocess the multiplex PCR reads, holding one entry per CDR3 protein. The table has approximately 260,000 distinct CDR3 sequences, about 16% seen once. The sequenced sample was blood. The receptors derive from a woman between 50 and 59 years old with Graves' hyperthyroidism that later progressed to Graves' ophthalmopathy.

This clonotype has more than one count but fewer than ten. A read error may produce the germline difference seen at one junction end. The CDR3 DNA is TGTGTCAGCAGCCATCGGCCCGGCGCCCTTGGGAATGAGCAGTTCTTC. This sequence encodes CVSSHRPGALGNEQFF. V gene TRBV14 combines with J gene TRBJ2-1, with D unclear. CDR3 length equals 16 residues. Germline assignment: CDR1 SGHDN and CDR2 FVKESK.

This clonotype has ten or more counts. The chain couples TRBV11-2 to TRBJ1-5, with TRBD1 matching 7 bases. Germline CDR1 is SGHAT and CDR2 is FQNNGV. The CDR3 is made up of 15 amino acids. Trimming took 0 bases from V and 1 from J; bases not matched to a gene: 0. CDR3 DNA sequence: TGTGCCAGCAGCTTAGAGGGACAGAGCAATCAGCCCCAGCATTTT. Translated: CASSLEGQSNQPQHF.

In nucleotides, the CDR3 is TGTGCCAGCAGCTTAGCTCTAGCCCGCGGCAATGAGCAGTTCTTC. Translated: CASSLALARGNEQFF. The V call is TRBV7-6, the J call TRBJ2-1; weak D call: TRBD2 (5 bases). The germline V gene encodes CDR1 SGHVS and CDR2 FNYEAQ. The CDR3 extends over 15 amino acids. The V end lost 0 bases, the J end lost 6 bases, and 12 bases lay between the germline ends.

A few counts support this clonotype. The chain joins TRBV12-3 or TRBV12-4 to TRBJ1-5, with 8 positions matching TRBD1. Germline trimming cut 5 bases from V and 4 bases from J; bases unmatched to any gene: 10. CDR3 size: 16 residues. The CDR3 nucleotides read TGTGCCAGCAGTAAGCCGGGACAGGTCTTTAATCAGCCCCAGCATTTT. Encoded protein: CASSKPGQVFNQPQHF.

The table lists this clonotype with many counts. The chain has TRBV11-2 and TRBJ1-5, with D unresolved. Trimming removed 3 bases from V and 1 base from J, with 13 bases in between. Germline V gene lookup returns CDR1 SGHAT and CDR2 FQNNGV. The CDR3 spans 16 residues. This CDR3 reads CASSLPAEGSNQPQHF. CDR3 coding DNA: TGTGCCAGCAGCTTGCCCGCGGAAGGGAGCAATCAGCCCCAGCATTTT.

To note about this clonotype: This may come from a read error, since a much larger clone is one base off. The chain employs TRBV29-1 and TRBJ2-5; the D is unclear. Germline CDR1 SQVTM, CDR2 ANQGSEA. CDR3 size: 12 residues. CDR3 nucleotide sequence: TGCTCGAAGATCGAAGGACCAGAGACCCAGTACTTC. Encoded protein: CSKIEGPETQYF.

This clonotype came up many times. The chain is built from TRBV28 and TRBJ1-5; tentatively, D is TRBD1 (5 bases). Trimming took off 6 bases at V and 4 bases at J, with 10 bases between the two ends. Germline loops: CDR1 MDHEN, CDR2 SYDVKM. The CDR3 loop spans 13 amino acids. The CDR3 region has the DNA TGTGCCAGCAGCCGGGACCTTAATCAGCCCCAGCATTTT. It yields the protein CASSRDLNQPQHF.

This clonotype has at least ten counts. CDR3 sequence (DNA): TGTGCCAGCAGCCTACCCGAGCGCACAGATACGCAGTATTTT. This codes for CASSLPERTDTQYF. The chain combines TRBV2 with TRBJ2-3; D gene unclear. V was shortened by 6 bases and J by 1 base, with 11 bases between the two germline ends. The CDR3 consists of 14 residues. Germline V gene lookup returns CDR1 SNHLY and CDR2 FYNNEI.

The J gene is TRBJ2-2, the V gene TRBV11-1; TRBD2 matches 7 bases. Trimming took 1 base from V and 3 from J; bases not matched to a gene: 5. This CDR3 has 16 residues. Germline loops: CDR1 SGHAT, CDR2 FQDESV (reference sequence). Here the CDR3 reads CASSLERGRDTGELFF. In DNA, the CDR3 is TGTGCCAGCAGCTTAGAGCGTGGGAGGGACACCGGGGAGCTGTTTTTT.

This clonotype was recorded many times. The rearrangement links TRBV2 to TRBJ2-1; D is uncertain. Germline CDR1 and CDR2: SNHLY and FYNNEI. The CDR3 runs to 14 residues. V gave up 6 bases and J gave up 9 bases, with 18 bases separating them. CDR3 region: CASRPSPAVLEQFF. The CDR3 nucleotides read TGTGCCAGCAGGCCCTCTCCCGCGGTCCTTGAGCAGTTCTTC.

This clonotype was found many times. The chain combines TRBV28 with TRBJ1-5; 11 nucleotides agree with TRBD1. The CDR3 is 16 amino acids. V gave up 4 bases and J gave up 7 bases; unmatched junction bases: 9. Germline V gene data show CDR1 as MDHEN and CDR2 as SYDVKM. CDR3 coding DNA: TGTGCCAGCAGTTCTACCGGGACAGGGGGTATACAGCCCCAGCATTTT. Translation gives CASSSTGTGGIQPQHF.

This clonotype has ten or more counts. The CDR3 protein is CASSPPDMRQFF. CDR3 in DNA: TGTGCCAGCAGTCCCCCGGACATGAGGCAGTTCTTC. The chain employs TRBV28 and TRBJ2-1; D may be TRBD1 (5 bases). This CDR3 has 12 amino acids. V gave up 5 bases and J gave up 12 bases, with 14 bases separating them. Per the germline V gene, CDR1 is MDHEN and CDR2 is SYDVKM.

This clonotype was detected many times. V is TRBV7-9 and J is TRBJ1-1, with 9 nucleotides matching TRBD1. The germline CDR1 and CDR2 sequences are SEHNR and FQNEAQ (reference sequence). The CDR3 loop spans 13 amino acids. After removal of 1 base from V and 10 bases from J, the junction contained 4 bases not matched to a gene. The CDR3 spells CASSLGTGDVAFF. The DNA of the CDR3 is TGTGCCAGCAGCTTAGGGACAGGGGATGTAGCTTTCTTT.

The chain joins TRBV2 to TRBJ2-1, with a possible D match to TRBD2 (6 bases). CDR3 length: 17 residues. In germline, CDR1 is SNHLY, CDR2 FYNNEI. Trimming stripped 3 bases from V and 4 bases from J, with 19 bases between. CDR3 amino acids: CASSEDSGPLGYNEQFF. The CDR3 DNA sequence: TGTGCCAGCAGTGAGGATAGCGGACCTCTCGGGTACAATGAGCAGTTCTTC.

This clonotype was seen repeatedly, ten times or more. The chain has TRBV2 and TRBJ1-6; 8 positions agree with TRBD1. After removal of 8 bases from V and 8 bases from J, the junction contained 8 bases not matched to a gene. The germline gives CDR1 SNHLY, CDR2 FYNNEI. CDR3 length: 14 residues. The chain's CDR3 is CASDTTGGDSPLHF. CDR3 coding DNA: TGTGCCAGCGATACTACAGGGGGGGATTCACCCCTCCACTTT.

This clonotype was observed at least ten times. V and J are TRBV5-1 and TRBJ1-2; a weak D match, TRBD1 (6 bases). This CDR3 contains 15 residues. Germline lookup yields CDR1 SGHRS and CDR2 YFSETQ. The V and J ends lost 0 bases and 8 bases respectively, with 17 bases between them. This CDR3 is CASSLARDTERGYTF. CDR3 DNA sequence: TGCGCCAGCAGCTTGGCCCGGGACACCGAGCGAGGCTACACCTTC. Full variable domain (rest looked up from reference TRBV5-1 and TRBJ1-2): KAGVTQTPRYLIKTRGQQVTLSCSPISGHRSVSWYQQTPGQGLQFLFEYFSETQRNKGNFPGRFSGRQFSNSRSEMNVSTLELGDSALYLCASSLARDTERGYTFGSGTRLTVV.

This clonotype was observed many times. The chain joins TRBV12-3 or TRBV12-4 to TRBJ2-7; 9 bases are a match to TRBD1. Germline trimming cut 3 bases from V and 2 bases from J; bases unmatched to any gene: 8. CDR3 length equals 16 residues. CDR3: CASSFWGQGLAYEQYF. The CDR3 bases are TGTGCCAGCAGTTTTTGGGGACAGGGACTCGCCTACGAGCAGTACTTC.

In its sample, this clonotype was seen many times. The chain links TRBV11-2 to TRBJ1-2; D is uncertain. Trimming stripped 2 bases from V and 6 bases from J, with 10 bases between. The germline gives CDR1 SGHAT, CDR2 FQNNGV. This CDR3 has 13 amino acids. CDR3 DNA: TGTGCCAGCAGCTTAATGGGCGTTGATGGCTACACCTTC. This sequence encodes CASSLMGVDGYTF. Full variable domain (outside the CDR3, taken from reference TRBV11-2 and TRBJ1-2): EAGVAQSPRYKIIEKRQSVAFWCNPISGHATLYWYQQILGQGPKLLIQFQNNGVVDDSQLPKDRFSAERLKGVDSTLKIQPAKLEDSAVYLCASSLMGVDGYTFGSGTRLTVV.

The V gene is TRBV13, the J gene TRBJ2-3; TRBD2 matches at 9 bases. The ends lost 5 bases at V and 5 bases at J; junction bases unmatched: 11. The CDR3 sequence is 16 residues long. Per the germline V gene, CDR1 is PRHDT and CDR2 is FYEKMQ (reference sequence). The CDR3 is CASSPRLAVFIDTQYF. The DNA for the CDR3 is TGTGCCAGCAGCCCCCGACTAGCGGTTTTCATAGATACGCAGTATTTT.

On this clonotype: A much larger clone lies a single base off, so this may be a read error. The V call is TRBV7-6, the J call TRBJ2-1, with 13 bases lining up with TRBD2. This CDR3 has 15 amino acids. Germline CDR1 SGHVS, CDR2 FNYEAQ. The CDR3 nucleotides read TGTGCTAGCAGCTCCGGACTAGCGGGAGTTGGTAAGCAGTTCTTC. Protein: CASSSGLAGVGKQFF.

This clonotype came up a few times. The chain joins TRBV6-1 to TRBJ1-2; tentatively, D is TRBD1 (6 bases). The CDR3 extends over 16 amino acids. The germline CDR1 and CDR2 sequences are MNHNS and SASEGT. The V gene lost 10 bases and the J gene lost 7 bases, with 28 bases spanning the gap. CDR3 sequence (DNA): TGTGCCACCACCCTGGCGGGGGGCGAGGGAGTCGGTGGCTACACCTTC. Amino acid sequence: CATTLAGGEGVGGYTF.

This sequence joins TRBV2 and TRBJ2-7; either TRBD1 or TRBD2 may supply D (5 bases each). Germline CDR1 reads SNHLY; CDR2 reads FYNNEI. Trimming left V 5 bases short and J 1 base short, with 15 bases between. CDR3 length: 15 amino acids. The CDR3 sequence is CASSPWDRPSYEQYF. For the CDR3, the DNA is TGTGCCAGCAGTCCGTGGGACCGACCATCCTACGAGCAGTACTTC.

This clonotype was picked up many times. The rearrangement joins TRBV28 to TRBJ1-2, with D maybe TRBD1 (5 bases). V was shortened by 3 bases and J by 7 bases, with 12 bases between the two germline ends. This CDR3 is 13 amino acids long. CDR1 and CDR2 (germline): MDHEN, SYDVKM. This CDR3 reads CASSFPGASGYTF. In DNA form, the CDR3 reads TGTGCCAGCAGTTTCCCCGGGGCATCTGGCTACACCTTC.

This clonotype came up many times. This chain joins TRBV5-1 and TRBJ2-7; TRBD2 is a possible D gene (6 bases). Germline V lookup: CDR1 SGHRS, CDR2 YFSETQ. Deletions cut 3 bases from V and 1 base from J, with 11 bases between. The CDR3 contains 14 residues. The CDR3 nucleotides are TGCGCCAGCAGCTCCACTAGCAATTCCTACGAGCAGTACTTC. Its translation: CASSSTSNSYEQYF.

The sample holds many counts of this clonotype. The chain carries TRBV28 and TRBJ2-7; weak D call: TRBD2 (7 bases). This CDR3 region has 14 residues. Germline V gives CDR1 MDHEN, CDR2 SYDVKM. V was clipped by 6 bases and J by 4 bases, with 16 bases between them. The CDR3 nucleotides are TGTGCCAGCAGAAGAGGGGGGGGCGGGTACGAGCAGTACTTC. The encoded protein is CASRRGGGGYEQYF.

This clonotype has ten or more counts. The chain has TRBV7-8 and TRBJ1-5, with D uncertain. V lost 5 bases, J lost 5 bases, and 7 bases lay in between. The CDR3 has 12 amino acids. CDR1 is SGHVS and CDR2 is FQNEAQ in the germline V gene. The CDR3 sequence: CASSRPDQPQHF. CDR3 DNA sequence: TGTGCCAGCAGCCGGCCTGATCAGCCCCAGCATTTT.

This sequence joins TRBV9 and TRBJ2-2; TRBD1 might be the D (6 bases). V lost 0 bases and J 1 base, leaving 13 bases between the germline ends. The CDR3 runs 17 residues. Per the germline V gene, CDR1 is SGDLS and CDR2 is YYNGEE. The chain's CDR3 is CASSVAARRGNTGELFF. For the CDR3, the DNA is TGTGCCAGCAGCGTAGCTGCCCGCAGGGGGAACACCGGGGAGCTGTTTTTT.

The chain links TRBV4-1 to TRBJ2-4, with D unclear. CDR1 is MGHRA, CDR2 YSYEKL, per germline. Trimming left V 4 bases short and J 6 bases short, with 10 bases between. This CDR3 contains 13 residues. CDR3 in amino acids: CASSLPGLNIQYF. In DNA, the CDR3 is TGCGCCAGCAGCCTCCCGGGTCTAAACATTCAGTACTTC.